This T cell receptor (beta chain) was retrieved from a study of multiple sclerosis patients with progressive multifocal leukoencephalopathy. This clone occurred once. V lost 5 bases to trimming and J lost 4 bases; unmatched junction nucleotides: 7. The CDR3 runs to 15 residues. Germline CDR1 reads MDHEN; CDR2 reads SYDVKM. Sequencing used immunoSEQ multiplex PCR; TCRdb keeps in-frame clones, though not all of them. The sample yields more than 30,000 clones, roughly 87% seen once. The time point was: time of PML onset. The genes are TRBV28 and TRBJ1-4; 7 bases map to TRBD1. The sequence came from a woman aged 40 to 49 with progressive multifocal leukoencephalopathy. The sample consisted of PBMCs, taken from a patient treated with natalizumab. CDR3 in DNA: TGTGCCAGCAGTACTACCCAGGGGGTTAATGAAAAACTGTTTTTT. This sequence encodes CASSTTQGVNEKLFF.